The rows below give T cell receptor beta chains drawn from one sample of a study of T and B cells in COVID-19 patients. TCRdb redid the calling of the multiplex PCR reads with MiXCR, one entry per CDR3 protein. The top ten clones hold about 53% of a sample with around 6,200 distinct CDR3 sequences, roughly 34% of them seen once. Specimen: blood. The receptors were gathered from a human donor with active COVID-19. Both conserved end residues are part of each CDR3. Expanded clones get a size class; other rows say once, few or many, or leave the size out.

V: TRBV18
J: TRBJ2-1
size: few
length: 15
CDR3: CASSPQESSYNEQFF

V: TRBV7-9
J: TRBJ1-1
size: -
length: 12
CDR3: CASSPTDSEAFF

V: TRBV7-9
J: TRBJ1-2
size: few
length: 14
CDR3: CASSFQGFNYGYTF

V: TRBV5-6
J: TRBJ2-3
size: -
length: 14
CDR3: CASSHGGGADTQYF

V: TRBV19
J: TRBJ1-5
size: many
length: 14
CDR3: CASSPDVANQPQHF

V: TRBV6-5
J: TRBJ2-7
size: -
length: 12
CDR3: CASSSWQGEQYF

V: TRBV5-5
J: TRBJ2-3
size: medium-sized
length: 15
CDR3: CASSPQREVTDTQYF

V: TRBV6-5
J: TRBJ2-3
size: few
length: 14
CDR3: CASRTAGGPDTQYF

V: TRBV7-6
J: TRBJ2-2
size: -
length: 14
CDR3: CASSLMGNTGELFF

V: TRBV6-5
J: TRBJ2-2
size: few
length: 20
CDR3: CASIQKRPIRTIPFTGELFF

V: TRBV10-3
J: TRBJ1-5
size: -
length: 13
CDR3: CAISGGAGQPQHF

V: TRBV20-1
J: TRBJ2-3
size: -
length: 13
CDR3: CSGLRKPTDTQYF

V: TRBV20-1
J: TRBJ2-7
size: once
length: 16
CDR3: CSARGLTSGDDYEQYF

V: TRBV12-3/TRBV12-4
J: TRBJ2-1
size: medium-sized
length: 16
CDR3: CASSSRSGGTVYEQFF

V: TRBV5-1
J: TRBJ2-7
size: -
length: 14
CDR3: CASSQDRGQDEQYF

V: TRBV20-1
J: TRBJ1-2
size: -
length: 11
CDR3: CSATYASGYTF

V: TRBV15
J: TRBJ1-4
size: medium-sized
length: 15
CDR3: CATSRTTGKNEKLFF

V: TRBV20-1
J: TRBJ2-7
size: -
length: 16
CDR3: CSARGGSGGSSYEQYF